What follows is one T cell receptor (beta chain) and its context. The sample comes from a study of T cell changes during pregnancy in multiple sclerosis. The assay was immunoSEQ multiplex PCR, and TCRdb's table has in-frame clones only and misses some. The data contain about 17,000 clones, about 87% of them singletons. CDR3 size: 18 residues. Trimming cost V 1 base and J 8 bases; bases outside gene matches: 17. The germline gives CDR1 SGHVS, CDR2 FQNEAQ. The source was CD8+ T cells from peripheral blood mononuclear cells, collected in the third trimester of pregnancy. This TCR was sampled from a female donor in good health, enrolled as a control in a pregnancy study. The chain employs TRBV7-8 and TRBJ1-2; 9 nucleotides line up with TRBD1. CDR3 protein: CASSLGGTGKGGSQGYTF. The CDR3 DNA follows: TGTGCCAGCAGCTTAGGCGGGACAGGGAAAGGGGGCTCTCAGGGCTACACCTTC.